Below are 20 T cell receptor beta chains sequenced from a single sample in a study of blood T cell repertoires in COVID-19. The method was immunoSEQ multiplex PCR; TCRdb's version includes in-frame clones alone and lacks a portion of them. The sample includes a few hundred thousand clones, 70% to 90% of them seen just once. Sequencing input: PBMCs or T cells enriched from blood (not recorded which). The origin of the receptors is a woman aged 40 to 50 who had recovered from COVID-19.

The rearrangement links TRBV5-8 to TRBJ1-5, with 7 nucleotides matching TRBD1. The germline CDR1 and CDR2 sequences are SGHTS and YDEGEE. The CDR3 totals 15 residues. V shed 4 bases, J shed 6 bases, and the junction held 10 bases outside the gene matches. CDR3 nucleotides: TGTGCCAGCAGCCCAGGGGGTGGTTGGGGTCAGCCCCAGCATTTT. Translating gives CASSPGGGWGQPQHF.

The genes are TRBV11-2 and TRBJ2-6; 11 nucleotides agree with TRBD2. This CDR3 is 17 amino acids long. The V gene end was trimmed by 2 bases and the J gene end by 3 bases; junction bases not matched to a gene: 3. Germline CDR1 reads SGHAT; CDR2 reads FQNNGV. The CDR3 region is CASSLTSGSVGANVLTF. The CDR3 DNA follows: TGTGCCAGCAGCTTAACTAGCGGGAGTGTTGGGGCCAACGTCCTGACTTTC.

The chain employs TRBV7-2 and TRBJ1-3, with 11 nucleotides matching TRBD1. CDR3 length equals 16 residues. V was clipped by 4 bases and J by 2 bases; unmatched bases: 4. Germline V gives CDR1 SGHTA, CDR2 FQGNSA. CDR3 sequence reads: CASSSGTGGAGNTIYF. DNA of the CDR3: TGTGCCAGCAGCTCGGGGACAGGGGGAGCTGGAAACACCATATATTTT. The full variable domain, completed using reference TRBV7-2 and TRBJ1-3, is GAGVSQSPSNKVTEKGKDVELRCDPISGHTALYWYRQSLGQGLEFLIYFQGNSAPDKSGLPSDRFSAERTGGSVSTLTIQRTQQEDSAVYLCASSSGTGGAGNTIYFGEGSWLTVV.

The chain employs TRBV28 and TRBJ2-7; D gene ambiguous. V lost 5 bases to trimming and J lost 6 bases, with 14 bases between them. Germline CDR1 and CDR2: MDHEN and SYDVKM. CDR3 size: 13 residues. This CDR3 is CASSIPQAFEQYF. CDR3 in DNA: TGTGCCAGCAGTATTCCCCAGGCTTTCGAGCAGTACTTC. Full variable domain (outside the CDR3, taken from reference TRBV28 and TRBJ2-7): DVKVTQSSRYLVKRTGEKVFLECVQDMDHENMFWYRQDPGLGLRLIYFSYDVKMKEKGDIPEGYSVSREKKERFSLILESASTNQTSMYLCASSIPQAFEQYFGPGTRLTVT.

The chain recombines TRBV4-1 with TRBJ2-1; possible D gene TRBD2, 6 bases. V lost 6 bases to trimming and J lost 3 bases, with 9 bases between them. Germline V gene data show CDR1 as MGHRA and CDR2 as YSYEKL. This CDR3 has 13 residues. The CDR3 coding sequence is TGCGCCAGCAGACCCGGGAGCTACAATGAGCAGTTCTTC. Amino acid sequence: CASRPGSYNEQFF.

The CDR3 sequence is CASSRQGSGNQPQHF. CDR3 in DNA: TGTGCCAGCAGCCGACAGGGCTCTGGCAATCAGCCCCAGCATTTT. The V call is TRBV3-1 (or the pseudogene TRBV3-2), the J call TRBJ1-5; 7 bases are shared with TRBD1. V shed 4 bases and J 2 bases; nucleotides not matched to a gene: 5. CDR3 size: 15 residues. Germline V lookup: CDR1 LGHDT, CDR2 YNNKEL (reference sequence).

The chain's CDR3 is CASRPTGTGSSYEQYF. The CDR3 coding sequence is TGTGCCAGCAGGCCGACCGGGACAGGGTCCTCCTACGAGCAGTACTTC. V is TRBV9 and J is TRBJ2-7, with 9 nucleotides matching TRBD1. Germline loops: CDR1 SGDLS, CDR2 YYNGEE. The CDR3 is made up of 16 amino acids. V lost 5 bases and J lost 0; bases outside the gene matches: 9.

The chain links TRBV7-2 to TRBJ2-7, with 7 bases identical to TRBD2. The V gene end was trimmed by 3 bases and the J gene end by 1 base; junction bases not matched to a gene: 6. CDR3 length: 15 amino acids. Germline loops: CDR1 SGHTA, CDR2 FQGNSA. The CDR3 loop is CASSLRSGGSYEQYF. The DNA of the CDR3 is TGTGCCAGCAGCTTGAGGTCGGGGGGTTCCTACGAGCAGTACTTC.

The CDR3 loop reads CASSLVQVPYGYTF. DNA of the CDR3: TGTGCCAGCAGCTTGGTCCAGGTCCCCTATGGCTACACCTTC. The chain recombines TRBV5-4 with TRBJ1-2; D gene uncertain. The CDR3 consists of 14 residues. V was shortened by 0 bases and J by 4 bases, with 10 bases between the two germline ends. From germline, CDR1 is SGHNT and CDR2 YYREEE (reference sequence).

The rearrangement links TRBV4-1 to TRBJ2-5, with D possibly matching TRBD1 (6 bases). CDR3 length equals 20 residues. The ends were cut back, 0 bases at V and 2 bases at J, with 25 bases in the middle. The germline V gene has CDR1 MGHRA and CDR2 YSYEKL. CDR3 region: CASSQDRGRGLKVLQETQYF. As DNA, the CDR3 is TGCGCCAGCAGCCAAGATAGGGGCAGGGGCTTAAAGGTCCTACAAGAGACCCAGTACTTC.

The V call is TRBV27, the J call TRBJ2-6; D remains unclear. CDR3 length: 15 amino acids. V was shortened by 5 bases and J by 2 bases, with 10 bases between the two germline ends. The V gene's germline CDR1 is MNHEY and CDR2 SMNVEV (reference sequence). The CDR3 reads CASSPRRAGANVLTF. The CDR3 bases are TGTGCCAGCAGTCCCCGTCGCGCTGGGGCCAACGTCCTGACTTTC.

The V gene is TRBV4-3, the J gene TRBJ2-3; TRBD2 aligns across 9 bases. The CDR3 extends over 18 amino acids. The germline CDR1 and CDR2 sequences are LGHNA and YSLEER. The trim removed 0 bases at V and 7 bases at J, leaving 14 bases unmatched. CDR3 nucleotides: TGCGCCAGCAGCCAAGATAACGCCCTGGAGCTAGCGGGGTATACGCAGTATTTT. It translates to CASSQDNALELAGYTQYF.

V and J are TRBV4-3 and TRBJ2-1; TRBD2 agrees at 8 bases. Germline assignment: CDR1 LGHNA and CDR2 YSLEER. The V segment lost 1 base and the J segment 7 bases; nucleotides outside the gene matches: 12. The length of the CDR3 is 17 residues. In DNA form, the CDR3 reads TGCGCCAGCAGCCAAGGACCGGGTTGGGCGGGAGGTAATGAGCAGTTCTTC. Its translation is CASSQGPGWAGGNEQFF.

V and J are TRBV7-6 and TRBJ2-7; 7 positions agree with TRBD1. The CDR3 loop spans 14 amino acids. CDR1 and CDR2 from the germline V gene are SGHVS and FNYEAQ. V lost 2 bases, J lost 1 base, and 2 bases stayed unmatched. CDR3: CASSLQGQSYEQYF. CDR3 nucleotide sequence: TGTGCCAGCAGCTTACAGGGACAGTCCTACGAGCAGTACTTC.

The V gene is TRBV7-9, the J gene TRBJ2-1, with 11 bases that match TRBD2. The V gene end was trimmed by 10 bases and the J gene end by 5 bases; junction bases not matched to a gene: 4. This CDR3 region has 13 residues. Germline loops: CDR1 SEHNR, CDR2 FQNEAQ (reference sequence). The CDR3 DNA follows: TGTGCCACCGGGACTAGCGGAGACAATGAGCAGTTCTTC. This codes for CATGTSGDNEQFF.

This clone was counted a single time. The chain combines TRBV7-8 with TRBJ1-1; D is undetermined. This CDR3 contains 15 residues. V was trimmed by 3 bases and J by 1 base, leaving 12 bases between them. CDR1 is SGHVS, CDR2 FQNEAQ, per germline. Written as DNA, the CDR3 is TGTGCCAGCAGCTTTATTCTGGGCGAGAACACTGAAGCTTTCTTT. Amino acids: CASSFILGENTEAFF.

The rearrangement uses TRBV19 and TRBJ1-5, with D perhaps TRBD1 (5 bases). The CDR3 is 15 residues long. CDR1 is LNHDA and CDR2 is SQIVND in the germline V gene (reference sequence). V was trimmed by 3 bases and J by 0 bases, leaving 9 bases between them. In DNA, the CDR3 is TGTGCCAGTAGTATTGACAGATATAGCAATCAGCCCCAGCATTTT. It encodes CASSIDRYSNQPQHF. Full variable domain (outside the CDR3, taken from reference TRBV19 and TRBJ1-5): DGGITQSPKYLFRKEGQNVTLSCEQNLNHDAMYWYRQDPGQGLRLIYYSQIVNDFQKGDIAEGYSVSREKKESFPLTVTSAQKNPTAFYLCASSIDRYSNQPQHFGDGTRLSIL.

The rearrangement links TRBV19 to TRBJ2-2; D might be TRBD1 (6 bases). This CDR3 region has 16 residues. Trimming removed 3 bases from V and 4 bases from J, with 15 bases in between. CDR1 is LNHDA, CDR2 SQIVND, per germline (reference sequence). CDR3 sequence (DNA): TGTGCCAGTAGTATGCTACAGGGCCGGGCCACCGGGGAGCTGTTTTTT. Translated, it gives CASSMLQGRATGELFF.

This clone was seen only a few times. V is TRBV29-1 and J is TRBJ1-2; possible D gene TRBD1, 5 bases. The CDR3 extends over 16 amino acids. Germline V CDR1 and CDR2: SQVTM, ANQGSEA. Trimming removed 0 bases from V and 4 bases from J, with 18 bases in between. The chain's CDR3 is CSVEDPSREGAYGYTF. The CDR3 DNA follows: TGCAGCGTTGAAGATCCGAGCAGGGAAGGGGCCTATGGCTACACCTTC.

This sequence joins TRBV9 and TRBJ2-2; tentative D call: TRBD2 (6 bases). CDR3 size: 16 residues. V shed 0 bases and J shed 5 bases, with 14 bases lying between them. Per germline, CDR1 SGDLS and CDR2 YYNGEE. The CDR3 DNA sequence: TGTGCCAGCAGCGTAGCTTCGGGAGTAATTACCGGGGAGCTGTTTTTT. This translates into CASSVASGVITGELFF.